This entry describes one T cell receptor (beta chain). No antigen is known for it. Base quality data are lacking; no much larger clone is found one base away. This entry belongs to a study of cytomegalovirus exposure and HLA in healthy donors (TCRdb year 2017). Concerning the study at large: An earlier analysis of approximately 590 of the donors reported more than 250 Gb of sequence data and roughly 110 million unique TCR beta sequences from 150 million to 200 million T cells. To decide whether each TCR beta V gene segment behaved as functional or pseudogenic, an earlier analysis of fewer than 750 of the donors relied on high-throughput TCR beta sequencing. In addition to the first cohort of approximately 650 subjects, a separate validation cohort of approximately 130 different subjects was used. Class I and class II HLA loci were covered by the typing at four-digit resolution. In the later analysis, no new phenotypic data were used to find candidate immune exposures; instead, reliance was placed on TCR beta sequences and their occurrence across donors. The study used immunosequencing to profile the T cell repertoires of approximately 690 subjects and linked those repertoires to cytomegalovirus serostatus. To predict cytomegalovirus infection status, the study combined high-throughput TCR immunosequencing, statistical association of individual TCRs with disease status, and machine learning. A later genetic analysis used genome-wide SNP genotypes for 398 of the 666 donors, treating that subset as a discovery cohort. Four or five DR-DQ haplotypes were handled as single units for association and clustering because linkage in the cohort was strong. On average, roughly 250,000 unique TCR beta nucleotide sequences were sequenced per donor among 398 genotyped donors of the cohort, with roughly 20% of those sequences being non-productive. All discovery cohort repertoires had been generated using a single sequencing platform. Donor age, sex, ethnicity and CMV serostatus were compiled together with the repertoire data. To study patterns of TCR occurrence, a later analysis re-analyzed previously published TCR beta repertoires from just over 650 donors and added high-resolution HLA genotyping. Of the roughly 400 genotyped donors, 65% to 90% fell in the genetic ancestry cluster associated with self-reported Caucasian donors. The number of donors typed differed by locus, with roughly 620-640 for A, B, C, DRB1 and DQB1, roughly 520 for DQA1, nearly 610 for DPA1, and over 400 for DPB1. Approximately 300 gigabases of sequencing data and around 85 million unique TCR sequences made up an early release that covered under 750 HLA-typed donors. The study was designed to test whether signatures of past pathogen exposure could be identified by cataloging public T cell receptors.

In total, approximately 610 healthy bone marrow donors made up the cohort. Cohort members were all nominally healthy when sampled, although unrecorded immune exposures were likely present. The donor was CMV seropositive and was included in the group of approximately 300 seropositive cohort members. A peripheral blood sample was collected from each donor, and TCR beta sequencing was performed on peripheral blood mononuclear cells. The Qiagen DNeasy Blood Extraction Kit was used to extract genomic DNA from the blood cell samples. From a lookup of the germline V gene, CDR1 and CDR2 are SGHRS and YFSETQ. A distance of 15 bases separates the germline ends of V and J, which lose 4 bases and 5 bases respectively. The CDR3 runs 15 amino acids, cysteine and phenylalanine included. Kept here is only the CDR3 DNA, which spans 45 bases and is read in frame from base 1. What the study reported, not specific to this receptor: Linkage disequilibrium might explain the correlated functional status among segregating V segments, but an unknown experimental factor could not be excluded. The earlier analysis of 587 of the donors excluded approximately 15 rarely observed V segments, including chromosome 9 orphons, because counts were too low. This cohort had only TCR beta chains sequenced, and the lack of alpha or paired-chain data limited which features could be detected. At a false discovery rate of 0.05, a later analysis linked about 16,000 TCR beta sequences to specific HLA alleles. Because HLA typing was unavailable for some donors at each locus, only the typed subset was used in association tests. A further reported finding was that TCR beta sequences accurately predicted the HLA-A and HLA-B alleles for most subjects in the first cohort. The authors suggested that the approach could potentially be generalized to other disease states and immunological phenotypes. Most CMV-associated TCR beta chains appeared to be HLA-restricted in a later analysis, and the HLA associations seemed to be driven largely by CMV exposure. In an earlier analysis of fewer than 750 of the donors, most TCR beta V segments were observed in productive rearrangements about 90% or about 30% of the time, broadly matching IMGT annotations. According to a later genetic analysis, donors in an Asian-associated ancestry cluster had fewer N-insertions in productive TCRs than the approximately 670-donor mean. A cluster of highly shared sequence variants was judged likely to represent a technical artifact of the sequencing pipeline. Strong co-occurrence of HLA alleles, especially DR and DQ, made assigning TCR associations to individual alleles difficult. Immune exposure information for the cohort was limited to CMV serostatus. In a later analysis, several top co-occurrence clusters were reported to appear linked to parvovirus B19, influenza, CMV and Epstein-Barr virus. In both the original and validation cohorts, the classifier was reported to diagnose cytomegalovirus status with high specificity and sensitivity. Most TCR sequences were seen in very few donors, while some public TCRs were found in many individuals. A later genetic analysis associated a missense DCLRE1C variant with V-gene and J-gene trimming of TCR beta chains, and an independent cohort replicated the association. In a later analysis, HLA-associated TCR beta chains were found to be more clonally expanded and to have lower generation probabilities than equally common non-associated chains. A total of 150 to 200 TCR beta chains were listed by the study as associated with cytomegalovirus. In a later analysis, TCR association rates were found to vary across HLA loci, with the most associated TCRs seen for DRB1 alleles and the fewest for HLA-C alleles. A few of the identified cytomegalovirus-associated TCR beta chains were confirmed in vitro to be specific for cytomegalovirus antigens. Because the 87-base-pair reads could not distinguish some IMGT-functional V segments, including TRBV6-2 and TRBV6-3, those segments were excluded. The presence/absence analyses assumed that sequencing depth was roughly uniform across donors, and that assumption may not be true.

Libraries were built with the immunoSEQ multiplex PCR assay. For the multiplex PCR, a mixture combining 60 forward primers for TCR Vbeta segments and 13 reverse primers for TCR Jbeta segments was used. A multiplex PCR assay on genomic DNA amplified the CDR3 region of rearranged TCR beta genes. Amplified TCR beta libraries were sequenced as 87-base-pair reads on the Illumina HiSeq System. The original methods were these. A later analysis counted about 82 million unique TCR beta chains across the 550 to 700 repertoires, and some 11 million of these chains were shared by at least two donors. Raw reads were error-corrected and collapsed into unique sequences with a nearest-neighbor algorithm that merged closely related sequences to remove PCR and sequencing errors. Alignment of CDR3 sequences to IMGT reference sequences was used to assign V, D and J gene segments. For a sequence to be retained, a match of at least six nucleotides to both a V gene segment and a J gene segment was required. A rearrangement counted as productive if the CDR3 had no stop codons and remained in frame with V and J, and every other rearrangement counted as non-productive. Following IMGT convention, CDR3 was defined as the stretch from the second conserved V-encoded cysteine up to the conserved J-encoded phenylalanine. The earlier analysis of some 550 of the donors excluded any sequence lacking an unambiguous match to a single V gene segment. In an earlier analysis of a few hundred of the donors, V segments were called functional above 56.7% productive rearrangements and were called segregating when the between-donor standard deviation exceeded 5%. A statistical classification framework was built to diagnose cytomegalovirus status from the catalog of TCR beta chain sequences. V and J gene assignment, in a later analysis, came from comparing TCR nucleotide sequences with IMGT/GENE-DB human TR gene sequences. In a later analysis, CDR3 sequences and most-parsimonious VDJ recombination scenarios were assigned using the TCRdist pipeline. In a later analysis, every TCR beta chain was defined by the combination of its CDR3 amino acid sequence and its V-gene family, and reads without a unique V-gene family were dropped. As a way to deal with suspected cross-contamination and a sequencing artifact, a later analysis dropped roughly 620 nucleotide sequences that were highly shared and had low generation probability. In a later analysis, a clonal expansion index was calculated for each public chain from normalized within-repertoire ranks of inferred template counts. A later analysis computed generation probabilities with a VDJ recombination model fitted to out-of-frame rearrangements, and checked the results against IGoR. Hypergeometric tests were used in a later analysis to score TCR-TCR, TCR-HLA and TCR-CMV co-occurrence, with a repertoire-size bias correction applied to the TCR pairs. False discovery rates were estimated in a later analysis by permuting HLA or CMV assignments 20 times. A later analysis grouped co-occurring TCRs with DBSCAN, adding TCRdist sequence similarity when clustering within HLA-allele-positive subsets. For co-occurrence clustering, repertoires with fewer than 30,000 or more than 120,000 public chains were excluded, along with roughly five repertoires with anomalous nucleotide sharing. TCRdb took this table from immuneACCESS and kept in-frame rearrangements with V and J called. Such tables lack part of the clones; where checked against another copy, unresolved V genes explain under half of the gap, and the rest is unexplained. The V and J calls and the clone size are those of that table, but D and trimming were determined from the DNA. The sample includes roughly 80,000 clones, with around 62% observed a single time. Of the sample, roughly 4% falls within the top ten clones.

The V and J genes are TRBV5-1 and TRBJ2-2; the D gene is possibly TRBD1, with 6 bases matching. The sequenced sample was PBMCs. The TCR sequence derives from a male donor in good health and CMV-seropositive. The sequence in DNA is TGCGCCAGCAGCCGCACCAGGGGAGCGACCGGGGAGCTGTTTTTT. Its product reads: CASSRTRGATGELFF. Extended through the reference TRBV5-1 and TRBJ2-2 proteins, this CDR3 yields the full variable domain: KAGVTQTPRYLIKTRGQQVTLSCSPISGHRSVSWYQQTPGQGLQFLFEYFSETQRNKGNFPGRFSGRQFSNSRSEMNVSTLELGDSALYLCASSRTRGATGELFFGEGSRLTVL.